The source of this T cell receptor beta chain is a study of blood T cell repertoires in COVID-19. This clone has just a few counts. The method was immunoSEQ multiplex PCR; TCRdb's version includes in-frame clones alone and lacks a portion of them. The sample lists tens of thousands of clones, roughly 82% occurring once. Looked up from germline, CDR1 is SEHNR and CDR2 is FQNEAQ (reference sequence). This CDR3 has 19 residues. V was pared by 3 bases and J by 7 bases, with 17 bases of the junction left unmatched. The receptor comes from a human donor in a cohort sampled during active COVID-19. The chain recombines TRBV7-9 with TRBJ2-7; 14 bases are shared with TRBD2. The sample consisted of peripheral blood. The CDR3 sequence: CASSFIQIQTSGGVREQYF. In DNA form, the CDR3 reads TGTGCCAGCAGCTTTATCCAGATCCAGACTAGCGGGGGGGTCCGGGAGCAGTACTTC. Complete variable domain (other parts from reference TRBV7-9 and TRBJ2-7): DTGVSQNPRHKITKRGQNVTFRCDPISEHNRLYWYRQTLGQGPEFLTYFQNEAQLEKSRLLSDRFSAERPKGSFSTLEIQRTEQGDSAMYLCASSFIQIQTSGGVREQYFGPGTRLTVT.